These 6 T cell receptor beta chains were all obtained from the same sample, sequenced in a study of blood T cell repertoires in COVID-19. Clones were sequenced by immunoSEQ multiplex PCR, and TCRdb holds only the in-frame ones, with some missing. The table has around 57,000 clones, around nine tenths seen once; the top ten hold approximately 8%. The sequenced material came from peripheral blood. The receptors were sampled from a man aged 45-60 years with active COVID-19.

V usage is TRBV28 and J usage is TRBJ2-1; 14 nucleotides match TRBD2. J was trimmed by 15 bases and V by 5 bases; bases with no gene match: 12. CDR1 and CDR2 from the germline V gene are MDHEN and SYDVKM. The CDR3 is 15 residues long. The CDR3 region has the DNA TGTGCCAGCAGTCCTACGGGACTAGCGGGAGTAAGATGGTTCTTC. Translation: CASSPTGLAGVRWFF.

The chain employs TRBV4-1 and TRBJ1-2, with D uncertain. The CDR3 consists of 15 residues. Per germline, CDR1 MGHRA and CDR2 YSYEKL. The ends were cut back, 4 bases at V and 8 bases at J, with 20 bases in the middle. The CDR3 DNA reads TGCGCCAGCAGCCGAGGGATAGAAAGGGCGGAGGGCTACACCTTC. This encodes CASSRGIERAEGYTF.

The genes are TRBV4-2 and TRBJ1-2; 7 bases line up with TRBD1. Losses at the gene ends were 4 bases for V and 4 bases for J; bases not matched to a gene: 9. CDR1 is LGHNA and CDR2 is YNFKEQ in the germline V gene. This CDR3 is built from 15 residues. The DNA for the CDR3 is TGTGCCAGCAGCCCGACAGGGAACGGTCTCTATGGCTACACCTTC. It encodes CASSPTGNGLYGYTF.

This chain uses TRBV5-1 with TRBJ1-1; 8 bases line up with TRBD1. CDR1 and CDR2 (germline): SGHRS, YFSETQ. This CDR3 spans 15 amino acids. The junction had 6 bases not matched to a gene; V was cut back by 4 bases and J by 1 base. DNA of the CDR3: TGCGCCAGCAGCCTCAGTGGGACAGGGAACACTGAAGCTTTCTTT. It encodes CASSLSGTGNTEAFF.

The CDR3 nucleotides read TGTGCCAGCAGCCAAGAGGGCGGGAGGGCCGTAGATACGCAGTATTTT. Its translation: CASSQEGGRAVDTQYF. The V call is TRBV3-1 (or the pseudogene TRBV3-2), the J call TRBJ2-3; 9 bases match TRBD2. Germline V lookup: CDR1 LGHDT, CDR2 YNNKEL (reference sequence). The CDR3 has 16 residues. The J segment lost 5 bases and the V segment lost 0 bases, leaving 6 bases of the junction unmatched.

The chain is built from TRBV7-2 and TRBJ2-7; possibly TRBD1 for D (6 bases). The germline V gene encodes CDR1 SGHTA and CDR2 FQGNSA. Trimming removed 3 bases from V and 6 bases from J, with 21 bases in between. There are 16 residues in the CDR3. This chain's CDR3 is CASSLQGHPVSVEQYF. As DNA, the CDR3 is TGTGCCAGCAGCTTGCAGGGGCACCCCGTGTCAGTCGAGCAGTACTTC. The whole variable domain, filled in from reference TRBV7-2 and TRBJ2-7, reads GAGVSQSPSNKVTEKGKDVELRCDPISGHTALYWYRQSLGQGLEFLIYFQGNSAPDKSGLPSDRFSAERTGGSVSTLTIQRTQQEDSAVYLCASSLQGHPVSVEQYFGPGTRLTVT.